The rows below give T cell receptor beta chains drawn from one sample of a study of T cells in Graves' hyperthyroidism and ophthalmopathy. TCRdb called the multiplex PCR reads again in MiXCR, with one record for every CDR3 protein. The sample lists about 530,000 distinct CDR3 sequences; roughly 18% were seen once. The sequenced material came from blood. These receptors were taken from a young woman with Graves' ophthalmopathy. The CDR3 runs from the conserved cysteine through the conserved F or W. The order of the fields is CDR3 length, D gene, V gene, J gene, clone size, CDR3 protein, CDR3 DNA. A D gene is named only where the DNA matches it firmly. Only some rows state a clone size, as once, few, many or a class for expanded clones.

CDR3 length: 15; D gene: -; V gene: TRBV28; J gene: TRBJ1-1; clone size: many; CDR3 protein: CASSPLDSGSTEAFF; CDR3 DNA: TGTGCCAGCAGTCCCCTGGACTCCGGGAGCACTGAAGCTTTCTTT
CDR3 length: 14; D gene: TRBD1; V gene: TRBV12-3/TRBV12-4; J gene: TRBJ1-2; clone size: -; CDR3 protein: CASSLGQGARGYTF; CDR3 DNA: TGTGCCAGCAGTCTGGGACAGGGGGCGCGTGGCTACACCTTC
CDR3 length: 12; D gene: TRBD1; V gene: TRBV7-2; J gene: TRBJ2-3; clone size: many; CDR3 protein: CASSLAQGAQYF; CDR3 DNA: TGTGCCAGCAGCTTAGCGCAGGGGGCGCAGTATTTT
CDR3 length: 14; D gene: -; V gene: TRBV5-1; J gene: TRBJ1-5; clone size: -; CDR3 protein: CASSFEGEGQPQHF; CDR3 DNA: TGCGCCAGCAGCTTCGAGGGAGAGGGTCAGCCCCAGCATTTT
CDR3 length: 13; D gene: TRBD2; V gene: TRBV20-1; J gene: TRBJ2-7; clone size: many; CDR3 protein: CSADSGSSYEQYF; CDR3 DNA: TGCAGTGCTGATAGCGGGAGCTCCTACGAGCAGTACTTC
CDR3 length: 14; D gene: -; V gene: TRBV4-1; J gene: TRBJ1-5; clone size: many; CDR3 protein: CASSLGLTDQPQHF; CDR3 DNA: TGCGCCAGCAGCCTTGGACTCACCGATCAGCCCCAGCATTTT
CDR3 length: 16; D gene: -; V gene: TRBV11-2; J gene: TRBJ2-1; clone size: many; CDR3 protein: CASSFGGASSYNEQFF; CDR3 DNA: TGTGCCAGCAGCTTCGGGGGAGCTAGCTCCTACAATGAGCAGTTCTTC
CDR3 length: 14; D gene: -; V gene: TRBV19; J gene: TRBJ1-6; clone size: -; CDR3 protein: CASSISSGNSPLHF; CDR3 DNA: TGTGCCAGTAGTATATCGTCGGGGAATTCACCCCTCCACTTT
CDR3 length: 21; D gene: TRBD2; V gene: TRBV7-9; J gene: TRBJ2-1; clone size: many; CDR3 protein: CASSLDIGAGGLAGTYNEQFF; CDR3 DNA: TGTGCCAGCAGCTTAGATATAGGGGCGGGTGGACTAGCGGGGACCTACAATGAGCAGTTCTTC
CDR3 length: 14; D gene: TRBD2; V gene: TRBV11-2; J gene: TRBJ2-1; clone size: many; CDR3 protein: CASSWGLAAGEQFF; CDR3 DNA: TGTGCCAGCAGCTGGGGACTAGCGGCAGGGGAGCAGTTCTTC
CDR3 length: 16; D gene: TRBD2; V gene: TRBV4-2; J gene: TRBJ2-7; clone size: few; CDR3 protein: CASSQDGVAGGNEQYF; CDR3 DNA: TGTGCCAGCAGCCAAGATGGGGTAGCGGGGGGCAACGAGCAGTACTTC
CDR3 length: 15; D gene: -; V gene: TRBV4-1; J gene: TRBJ1-1; clone size: many; CDR3 protein: CASSQDQQANTEAFF; CDR3 DNA: TGCGCCAGCAGCCAAGATCAACAGGCTAACACTGAAGCTTTCTTT
CDR3 length: 17; D gene: -; V gene: TRBV3-1; J gene: TRBJ1-2; clone size: many; CDR3 protein: CASSQGALAPDNYGYTF; CDR3 DNA: TGTGCCAGCAGCCAAGGGGCCTTAGCTCCGGATAACTATGGCTACACCTTC
CDR3 length: 15; D gene: TRBD2; V gene: TRBV20-1; J gene: TRBJ2-7; clone size: -; CDR3 protein: CSARDPTSGGYEQYF; CDR3 DNA: TGCAGTGCTAGAGATCCGACTAGCGGGGGATACGAGCAGTACTTC
CDR3 length: 16; D gene: TRBD1; V gene: TRBV27; J gene: TRBJ2-7; clone size: few; CDR3 protein: CASSRIAGTEDLEQYF; CDR3 DNA: TGTGCCAGCAGCAGAATTGCCGGGACAGAAGATCTCGAGCAGTACTTC
CDR3 length: 13; D gene: -; V gene: TRBV27; J gene: TRBJ2-7; clone size: many; CDR3 protein: CASSPGSSYEQYF; CDR3 DNA: TGTGCCAGCAGTCCGGGGAGCTCCTACGAGCAGTACTTC
CDR3 length: 14; D gene: -; V gene: TRBV7-9; J gene: TRBJ2-7; clone size: many; CDR3 protein: CASSLAALPGGQYF; CDR3 DNA: TGTGCCAGCAGCTTAGCGGCCCTCCCCGGGGGGCAGTACTTC
CDR3 length: 14; D gene: TRBD1; V gene: TRBV6-2/TRBV6-3; J gene: TRBJ2-7; clone size: -; CDR3 protein: CASIKDRVTNEQYF; CDR3 DNA: TGTGCCAGCATAAAGGACAGGGTTACGAACGAGCAGTACTTC
CDR3 length: 12; D gene: -; V gene: TRBV30; J gene: TRBJ2-7; clone size: -; CDR3 protein: CAWSLLAYEQYF; CDR3 DNA: TGTGCCTGGAGTCTCCTCGCTTACGAGCAGTACTTC
CDR3 length: 17; D gene: TRBD2; V gene: TRBV20-1; J gene: TRBJ2-2; clone size: -; CDR3 protein: CSARALLAGGITGELFF; CDR3 DNA: TGCAGTGCTAGAGCCCTACTAGCGGGGGGGATCACCGGGGAGCTGTTTTTT
CDR3 length: 16; D gene: -; V gene: TRBV11-2; J gene: TRBJ2-3; clone size: many; CDR3 protein: CASSLSQGLRADTQYF; CDR3 DNA: TGTGCCAGCAGCCTCAGCCAGGGTTTGCGGGCAGATACGCAGTATTTT
CDR3 length: 13; D gene: -; V gene: TRBV29-1; J gene: TRBJ1-1; clone size: few; CDR3 protein: CSVALGEGTEAFF; CDR3 DNA: TGCAGCGTTGCGTTGGGGGAGGGCACTGAAGCTTTCTTT
CDR3 length: 14; D gene: -; V gene: TRBV5-4; J gene: TRBJ1-2; clone size: many; CDR3 protein: CASSPFRANYGYTF; CDR3 DNA: TGTGCCAGCAGTCCATTCCGGGCCAACTATGGCTACACCTTC
CDR3 length: 15; D gene: -; V gene: TRBV9; J gene: TRBJ2-7; clone size: few; CDR3 protein: CASSVASGTSYEQYF; CDR3 DNA: TGTGCCAGCAGCGTAGCCTCCGGGACCTCCTACGAGCAGTACTTC
CDR3 length: 13; D gene: TRBD2; V gene: TRBV20-1; J gene: TRBJ2-1; clone size: -; CDR3 protein: CSGPSGVNNEQFF; CDR3 DNA: TGCAGTGGCCCTAGCGGGGTTAACAATGAGCAGTTCTTC
CDR3 length: 15; D gene: -; V gene: TRBV7-9; J gene: TRBJ2-5; clone size: few; CDR3 protein: CASSSEGVLQETQYF; CDR3 DNA: TGTGCCAGCAGCTCGGAGGGAGTCCTCCAAGAGACCCAGTACTTC
CDR3 length: 15; D gene: -; V gene: TRBV4-3; J gene: TRBJ2-1; clone size: few; CDR3 protein: CASSQDTGSYNEQFF; CDR3 DNA: TGCGCCAGCAGCCAAGATACAGGGTCTTACAATGAGCAGTTCTTC
CDR3 length: 17; D gene: TRBD2; V gene: TRBV7-2; J gene: TRBJ2-7; clone size: -; CDR3 protein: CASSLGASGKTSYEQYF; CDR3 DNA: TGTGCCAGCAGCTTGGGGGCTAGCGGGAAGACCTCCTACGAGCAGTACTTC